This TCR beta chain was captured by sequencing in a study of blood T cell repertoires in COVID-19. Overall study: Sites across the United States, Italy and Spain contributed samples from acute and convalescent COVID-19.

Assay used: immunoSEQ multiplex PCR; TCRdb lists only in-frame clones, some missing. This table holds 120,000 or so clones, roughly 87% found once. CDR3 length: 16 residues. Trimming took off 0 bases at V and 4 bases at J, with 10 bases between the two ends. The germline V gene has CDR1 MNHEY and CDR2 SVGAGI. Sequenced material: peripheral blood. The clonotype was recovered from a woman older than 75 with acute or convalescent COVID-19. This chain connects TRBV6-5 to TRBJ1-6; no reliable D call. The CDR3 sequence is CASSYSSRAYNSPLHF. The CDR3 DNA reads TGTGCCAGCAGTTACTCGTCCCGCGCTTATAATTCACCCCTCCACTTT.